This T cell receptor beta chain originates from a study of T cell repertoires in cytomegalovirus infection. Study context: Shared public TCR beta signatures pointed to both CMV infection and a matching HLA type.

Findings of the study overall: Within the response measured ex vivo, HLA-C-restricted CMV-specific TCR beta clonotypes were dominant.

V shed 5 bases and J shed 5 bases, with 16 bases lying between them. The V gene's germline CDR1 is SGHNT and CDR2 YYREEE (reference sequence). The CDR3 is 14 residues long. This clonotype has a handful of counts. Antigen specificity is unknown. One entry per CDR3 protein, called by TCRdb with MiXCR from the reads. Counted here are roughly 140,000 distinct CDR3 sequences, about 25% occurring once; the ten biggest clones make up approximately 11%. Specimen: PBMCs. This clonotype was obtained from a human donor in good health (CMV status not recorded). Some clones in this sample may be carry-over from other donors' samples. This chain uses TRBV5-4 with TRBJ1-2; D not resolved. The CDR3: CASRRQDFIYGYTF. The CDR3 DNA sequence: TGTGCCAGCAGGAGACAAGACTTCATTTATGGCTACACCTTC.